The clone carrying this T cell receptor beta chain was seen more than once but under ten times. What it binds is not known. This sample is drawn from a study of T cell repertoires in cytomegalovirus infection. Study results and limitations: What dominated the ex vivo response were HLA-C-restricted CMV-specific TCR beta clonotypes. Carriers of CMV and the relevant HLA type were discriminated by public TCR beta frequency.

TCRdb independently ran MiXCR on the reads; one entry per CDR3 protein. The data show 150,000 or so distinct CDR3 sequences, roughly a sixth seen once. The length of the CDR3 is 16 residues. V lost 4 bases to trimming and J lost 7 bases; unmatched junction nucleotides: 11. V and J are TRBV12-3 or TRBV12-4 and TRBJ2-1; 9 positions match TRBD2. The sequenced sample consisted of CD8+ T cells from PBMCs. The sequence was obtained from a human donor in good health (CMV status not recorded). Some clones in this sample may be carry-over from other donors' samples. CDR3 loop: CASSSWGSGGVNEQFF. DNA of the CDR3: TGTGCCAGCAGTTCTTGGGGTAGCGGGGGAGTAAATGAGCAGTTCTTC.